This record concerns one TCR beta chain sequence. Its recognized antigen is unknown. No per-base quality is available; no much larger clone lies one base away. This sample is part of a study of blood T cells in healthy people across ages (dated by TCRdb to 2015 to 2017). With respect to the entire study: In model experiments, roughly one uniquely barcoded TCR beta cDNA molecule per two T cells was captured by template switching. To track age-related changes in TCR beta repertoire diversity, the study relied on deep sequencing normalized with unique cDNA molecular identifiers. Four age groups were formed from the donors: young (average approximately 15 years), middle-aged (just under 40), aged (around 68) and long-lived (around 82). To avoid experimental bias, donors of different ages were randomly spread across the sequencing lanes. For two donors (one aged 18 to 30 and one aged 80 or older), the study analyzed two additional independent replicas of 1 million unique cDNA reads from the same blood draw. On the study overall, not on this receptor specifically: The CMV infection status of donors was not known, potentially confounding age-related changes in expanded clonotypes. As age increased, observed TCR beta diversity per million T cells dropped in a roughly linear way, and a significant reduction was already evident by age roughly 40. Compared with the aged group, the long-lived group had more naive CD4+ T cells, fewer expanded clones and increased TCR diversity, suggesting age selection. The percentage of naive T cells measured by flow cytometry correlated strongly with observed TCR beta diversity. Estimates of total diversity based on one million sequenced T cells were considered lower bounds and underestimates. Since profiling was done on bulk unsorted PBMCs, naive and antigen-experienced compartments could not be conclusively compared.

The library was prepared using 5' RACE. The reads were generated on an Illumina HiSeq 2500. A second about 7 to 11 cycle PCR used a sample-barcoded 5' primer and a J-beta primer mix. A template-switch 5' adaptor carrying 12 random nucleotides introduced a unique molecular identifier onto each TCR beta cDNA molecule. Each sample yielded at least 2.5 million CDR3-containing paired-end reads. The Mint cDNA synthesis kit, primed by a TRBC-specific oligonucleotide, was used to synthesize first-strand cDNA from all RNA. Following uracil-DNA glycosylase treatment, all cDNA underwent a first 18-cycle PCR with the universal primers M1SS and BC2_uni_R. The original pipeline was this. Each sample was normalized by randomly selecting 1 million high-quality reads, each carrying a distinct molecular identifier. Reads sharing molecular identifiers were discarded rather than binned into consensus sequences. MiTCR, set to a Q25 quality threshold and the strictest error-elimination algorithm, was used for CDR3 identification, clonotype clustering and error correction. A nonparametric unseen species model with Euler transformation was used to estimate lower-bound total TCR beta diversity. TCRdb trimmed the raw reads at Q25, called clones with MiXCR and kept productive beta chains. Each entry is one CDR3 protein sequence, shown with its most common DNA and genes. The V and J calls reflect TCRdb's pipeline rather than the authors' work. Here the sample has 700,000 or so distinct CDR3 sequences; 20% to 25% occur a single time. The ten largest clones capture about 22% of the sample.

Trimming costs V 6 bases and J 0 bases, and their ends lie 15 bases apart. CDR1 and CDR2, per the germline V gene, are SGHAT and FQNNGV. The CDR3 has 16 amino acids, counting the end cysteine and phenylalanine. CDR3 DNA is the only sequence kept; it has 48 bases, read in frame from the first base. Donors were 30 to 45 systemically healthy Caucasian individuals from Russia aged roughly 6 to 100 years. Each donor gave ten milliliters of peripheral blood, drawn into EDTA-treated Vacutainer tubes. PBMCs were isolated by Ficoll-Paque density-gradient centrifugation, with at least 6 million obtained per sample. Total RNA, at least 5 micrograms per sample, was extracted from PBMCs with Trizol reagent. Naive CD45RAhigh/CD27high T cell percentages were measured by flow cytometry on a PBMC aliquot from every donor.

This receptor was taken from an older man in good health. The source material was blood. Here the chain combines TRBV11-2 and TRBJ1-3; the D gene lacks a confident call. The DNA sequence reads TGTGCCAGCAGTTTCTCTGGAGCCGCCTCTGGAAACACCATATATTTT. The encoded protein is CASSFSGAASGNTIYF.